This TCR beta chain was identified during a study of T cells in Graves' hyperthyroidism and ophthalmopathy. About the study: Peripheral blood samples were taken at initial diagnosis, prior to any treatment.

Amplification targeted TCR beta CDR3 regions from RNA transcripts. The primer set for the first-round RT-PCR of the TCR CDR3 was HTBI. One entry per CDR3 protein results from TCRdb running MiXCR on the multiplex PCR reads. The table records under 650,000 distinct CDR3 sequences, 15% to 20% of them present only once. Study-wide results and caveats: Blood also contained most expanded thyroid clonotypes above 0.001.

To note about this clonotype: The antigen is undetermined.

Researchers barred patients who had uncontrolled infection, other autoimmune disease, pregnancy or lactation. The PBMCs were taken from approximately 9 ml of fresh peripheral blood. There are 15 residues in the CDR3. The ends lost 3 bases at V and 4 bases at J; junction bases unmatched: 6. Germline V lookup: CDR1 MNHGY, CDR2 SVAAGI. The sample comprised blood. This clonotype originated in a woman aged 30 to 39 with Graves' hyperthyroidism. This chain joins TRBV6-9 and TRBJ2-1; 7 bases are a match to TRBD2. The CDR3 protein is CASSYVGEGYNEQFF. The CDR3 coding sequence is TGTGCCAGCAGTTACGTGGGGGAGGGTTACAATGAGCAGTTCTTC.